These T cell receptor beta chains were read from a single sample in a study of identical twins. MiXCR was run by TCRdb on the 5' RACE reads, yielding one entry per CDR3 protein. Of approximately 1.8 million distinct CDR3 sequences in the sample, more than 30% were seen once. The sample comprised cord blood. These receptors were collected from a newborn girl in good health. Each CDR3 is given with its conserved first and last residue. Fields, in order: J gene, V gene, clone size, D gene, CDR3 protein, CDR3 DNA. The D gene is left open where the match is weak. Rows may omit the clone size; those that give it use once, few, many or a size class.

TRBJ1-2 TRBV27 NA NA CASSLSLGANYGYTF TGTGCCAGCAGTTTATCATTGGGGGCCAACTATGGCTACACCTTC
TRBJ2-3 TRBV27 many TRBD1 CASSSTGLDTQYF TGTGCCAGCAGTTCGACAGGGTTAGATACGCAGTATTTT
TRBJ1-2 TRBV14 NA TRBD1 CASRGQANYGYTF TGTGCCAGCAGGGGACAGGCCAACTATGGCTACACCTTC
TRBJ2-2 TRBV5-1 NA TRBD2 CASKPPGLAGVPGELFF TGCGCCAGCAAGCCCCCAGGACTAGCGGGGGTACCCGGGGAGCTGTTTTTT
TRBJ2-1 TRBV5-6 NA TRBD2 CASSLLAGGNYEQFF TGTGCCAGCAGCTTATTAGCGGGAGGGAACTATGAGCAGTTCTTC
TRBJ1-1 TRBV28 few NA CASRYFGRTEAFF TGTGCCAGCAGATACTTCGGACGGACTGAAGCTTTCTTT
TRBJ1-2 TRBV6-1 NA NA CASTLWDAYGYTF TGTGCCAGCACCCTCTGGGACGCGTATGGCTACACCTTC
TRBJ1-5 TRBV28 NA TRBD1 CASSLSQGGQPQHF TGTGCCAGCAGTTTATCCCAGGGGGGTCAGCCCCAGCATTTT
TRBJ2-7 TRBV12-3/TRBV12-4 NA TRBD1 CASRPRAGTAEPYEQYF TGTGCCAGCAGACCCAGAGCCGGGACAGCCGAACCCTACGAGCAGTACTTC
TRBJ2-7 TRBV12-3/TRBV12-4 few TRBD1 CASSPTGGIYEQYF TGTGCCAGCAGTCCTACAGGGGGCATTTACGAGCAGTACTTC
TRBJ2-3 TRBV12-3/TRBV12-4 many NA CASSLRADTQYF TGTGCCAGCAGCTTAAGGGCAGATACGCAGTATTTT
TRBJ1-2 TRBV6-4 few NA CASRERQAINYGYTF TGTGCCAGCAGAGAAAGACAGGCTATCAACTATGGCTACACCTTC